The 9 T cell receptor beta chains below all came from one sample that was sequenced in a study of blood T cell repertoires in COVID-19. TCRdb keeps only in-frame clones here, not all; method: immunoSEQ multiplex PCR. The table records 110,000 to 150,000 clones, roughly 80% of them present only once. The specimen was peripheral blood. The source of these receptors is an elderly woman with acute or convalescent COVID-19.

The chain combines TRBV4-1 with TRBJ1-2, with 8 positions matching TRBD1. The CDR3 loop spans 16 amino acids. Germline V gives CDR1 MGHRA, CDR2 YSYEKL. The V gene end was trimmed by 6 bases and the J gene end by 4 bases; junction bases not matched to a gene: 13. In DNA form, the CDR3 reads TGCGCCAGCAGTCCTTCAGGGGGCGTGGGATTCTATGGCTACACCTTC. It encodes CASSPSGGVGFYGYTF.

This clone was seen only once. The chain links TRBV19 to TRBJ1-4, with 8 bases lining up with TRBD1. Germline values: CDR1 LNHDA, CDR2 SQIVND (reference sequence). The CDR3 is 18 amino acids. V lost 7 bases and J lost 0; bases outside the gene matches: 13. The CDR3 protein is CASTHVRTGSATNEKLFF. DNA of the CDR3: TGTGCCAGTACCCACGTCCGGACAGGGTCCGCAACTAATGAAAAACTGTTTTTT.

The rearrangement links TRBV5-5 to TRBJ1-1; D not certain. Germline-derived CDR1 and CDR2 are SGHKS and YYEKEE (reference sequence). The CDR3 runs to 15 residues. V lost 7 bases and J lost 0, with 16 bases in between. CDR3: CASGWAGSMNTEAFF. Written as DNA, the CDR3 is TGTGCCAGCGGGTGGGCAGGATCGATGAACACTGAAGCTTTCTTT.

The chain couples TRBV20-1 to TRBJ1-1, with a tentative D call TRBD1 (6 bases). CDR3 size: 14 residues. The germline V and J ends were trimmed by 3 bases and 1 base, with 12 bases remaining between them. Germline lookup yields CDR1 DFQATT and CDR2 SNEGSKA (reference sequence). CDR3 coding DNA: TGCAGTGCTAGTGTACAAGGGGGGAACACTGAAGCTTTCTTT. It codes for CSASVQGGNTEAFF.

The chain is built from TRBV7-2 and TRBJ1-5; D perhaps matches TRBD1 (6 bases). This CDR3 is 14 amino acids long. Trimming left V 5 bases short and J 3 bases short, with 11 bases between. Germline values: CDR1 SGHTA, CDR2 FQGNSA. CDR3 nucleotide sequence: TGTGCCAGCAGCGCGCAGGGGAACAATCAGCCCCAGCATTTT. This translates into CASSAQGNNQPQHF.

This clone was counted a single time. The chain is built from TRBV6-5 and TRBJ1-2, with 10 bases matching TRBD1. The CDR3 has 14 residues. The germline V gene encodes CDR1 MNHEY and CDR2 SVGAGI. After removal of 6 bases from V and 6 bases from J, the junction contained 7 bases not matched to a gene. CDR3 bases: TGTGCCAGCAGCTCCGGGACAGGGGATCATGGCTACACCTTC. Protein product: CASSSGTGDHGYTF.

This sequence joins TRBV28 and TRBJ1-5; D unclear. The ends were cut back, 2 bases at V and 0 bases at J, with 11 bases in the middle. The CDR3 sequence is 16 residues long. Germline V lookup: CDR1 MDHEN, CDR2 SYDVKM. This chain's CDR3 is CASSLPSRYSNQPQHF. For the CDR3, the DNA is TGTGCCAGCAGTTTACCCTCTAGATATAGCAATCAGCCCCAGCATTTT.

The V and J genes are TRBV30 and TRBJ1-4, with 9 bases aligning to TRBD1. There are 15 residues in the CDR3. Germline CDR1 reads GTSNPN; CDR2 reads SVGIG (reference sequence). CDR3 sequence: CAAEMGQGMDEKLFF. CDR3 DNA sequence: TGTGCAGCCGAAATGGGACAGGGTATGGATGAAAAACTGTTTTTT.

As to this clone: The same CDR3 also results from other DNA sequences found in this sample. The CDR3 DNA follows: TGTGCCAGCAGCCGGGGCAATCAGCCCCAGCATTTT. Its translation is CASSRGNQPQHF. This rearrangement joins TRBV27 to TRBJ1-5, with D hard to call. The CDR3 sequence is 12 residues long. Germline values: CDR1 MNHEY, CDR2 SMNVEV (reference sequence). The V and J ends lost 6 bases and 2 bases respectively, with 5 bases between them.